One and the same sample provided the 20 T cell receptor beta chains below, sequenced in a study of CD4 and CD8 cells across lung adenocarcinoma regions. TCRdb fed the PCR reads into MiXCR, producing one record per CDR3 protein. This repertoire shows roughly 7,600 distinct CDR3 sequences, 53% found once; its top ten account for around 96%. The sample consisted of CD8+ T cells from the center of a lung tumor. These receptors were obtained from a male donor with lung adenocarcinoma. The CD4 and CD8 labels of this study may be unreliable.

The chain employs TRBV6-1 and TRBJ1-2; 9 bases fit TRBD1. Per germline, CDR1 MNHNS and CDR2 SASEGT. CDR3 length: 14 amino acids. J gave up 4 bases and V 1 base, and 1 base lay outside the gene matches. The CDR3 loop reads CASSEVDRGYGYTF. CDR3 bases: TGTGCCAGCAGTGAAGTGGACAGGGGCTATGGCTACACCTTC.

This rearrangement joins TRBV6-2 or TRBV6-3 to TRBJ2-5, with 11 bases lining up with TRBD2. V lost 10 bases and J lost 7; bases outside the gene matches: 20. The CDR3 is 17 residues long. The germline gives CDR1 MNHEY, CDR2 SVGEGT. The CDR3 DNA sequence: TGTGCCACCTACCGGGCTAGCGGGGGGCCAGGCGCGGGGACCCAGTACTTC. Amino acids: CATYRASGGPGAGTQYF.

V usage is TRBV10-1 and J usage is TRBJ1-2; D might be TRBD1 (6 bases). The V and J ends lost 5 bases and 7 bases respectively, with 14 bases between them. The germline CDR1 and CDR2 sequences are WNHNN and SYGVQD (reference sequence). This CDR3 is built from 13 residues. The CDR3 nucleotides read TGCGCCAGCAGTTATCGGGGGCGCGTTGGCTACACCTTC. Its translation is CASSYRGRVGYTF.

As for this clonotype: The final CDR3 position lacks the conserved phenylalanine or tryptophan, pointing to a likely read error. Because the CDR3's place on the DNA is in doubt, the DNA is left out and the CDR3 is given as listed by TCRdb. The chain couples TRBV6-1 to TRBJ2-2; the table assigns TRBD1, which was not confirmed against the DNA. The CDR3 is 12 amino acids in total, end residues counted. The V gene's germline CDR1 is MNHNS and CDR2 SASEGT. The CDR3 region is CASSGTGTGWFL.

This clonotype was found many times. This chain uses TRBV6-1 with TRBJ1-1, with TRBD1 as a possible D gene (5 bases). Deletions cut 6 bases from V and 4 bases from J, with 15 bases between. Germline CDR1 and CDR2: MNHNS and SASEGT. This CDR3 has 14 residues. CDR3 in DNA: TGTGCCAGCAGGTTGTGGGGGGTGGGCACTGAAGCTTTCTTT. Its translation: CASRLWGVGTEAFF.

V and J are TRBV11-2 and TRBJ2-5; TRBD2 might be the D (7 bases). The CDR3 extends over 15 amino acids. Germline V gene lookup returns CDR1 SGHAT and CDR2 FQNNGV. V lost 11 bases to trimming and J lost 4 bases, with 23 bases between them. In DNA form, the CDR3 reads TGTGCCGGGGGCGTGGGGGGGCGTGGCCCAGAGACCCAGTACTTC. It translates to CAGGVGGRGPETQYF.

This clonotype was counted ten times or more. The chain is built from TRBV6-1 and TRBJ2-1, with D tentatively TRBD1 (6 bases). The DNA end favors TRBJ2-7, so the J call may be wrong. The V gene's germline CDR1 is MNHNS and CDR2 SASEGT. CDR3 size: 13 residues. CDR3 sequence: CASMQGNYNEQYF. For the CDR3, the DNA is TGTGCCTCAATGCAGGGGAACTACAATGAGCAGTACTTC.

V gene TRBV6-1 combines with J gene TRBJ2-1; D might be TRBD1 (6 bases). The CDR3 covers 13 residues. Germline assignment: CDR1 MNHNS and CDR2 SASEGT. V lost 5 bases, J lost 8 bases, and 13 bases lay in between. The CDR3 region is CASSRARGHEQFF. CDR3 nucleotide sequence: TGTGCCAGCAGTAGGGCCAGGGGCCATGAGCAGTTCTTC.

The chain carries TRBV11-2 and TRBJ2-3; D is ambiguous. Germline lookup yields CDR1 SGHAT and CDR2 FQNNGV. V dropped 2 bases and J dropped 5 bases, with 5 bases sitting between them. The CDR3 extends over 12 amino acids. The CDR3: CASSLLGDTQYF. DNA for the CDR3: TGTGCCAGCAGCTTATTGGGAGATACGCAGTATTTT.

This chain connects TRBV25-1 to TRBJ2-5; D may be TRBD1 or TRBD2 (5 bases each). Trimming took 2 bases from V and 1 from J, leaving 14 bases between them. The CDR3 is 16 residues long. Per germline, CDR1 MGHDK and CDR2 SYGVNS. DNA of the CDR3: TGTGCCAGCAGTGAAAGGGGACCCGGCCGCCAAGAGACCCAGTACTTC. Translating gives CASSERGPGRQETQYF.

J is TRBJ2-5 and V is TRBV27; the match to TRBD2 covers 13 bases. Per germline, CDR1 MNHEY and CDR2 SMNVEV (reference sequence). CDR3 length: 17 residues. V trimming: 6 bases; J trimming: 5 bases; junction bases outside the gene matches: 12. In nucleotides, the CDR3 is TGTGCCAGCAGCCCCCCGTCCGGGACTAGCGGGATGGAGACCCAGTACTTC. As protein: CASSPPSGTSGMETQYF.

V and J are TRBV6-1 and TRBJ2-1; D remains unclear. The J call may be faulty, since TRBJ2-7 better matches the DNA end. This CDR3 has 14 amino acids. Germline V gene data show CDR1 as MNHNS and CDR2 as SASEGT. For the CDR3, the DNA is TGTGCCAGCAGGAATCGGAAGATCCCCTACGAGCAGTACTTC. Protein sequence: CASRNRKIPYEQYF.

CDR3 bases: TGTGCCAGCAGCGATCAGCGGGGGGGCTTGGGAGATACGCAGTATTTT. This encodes CASSDQRGGLGDTQYF. V and J are TRBV9 and TRBJ2-3; 10 nucleotides line up with TRBD2. The CDR3 contains 16 residues. Germline lookup yields CDR1 SGDLS and CDR2 YYNGEE. The V and J ends lost 3 bases and 5 bases, in that order; junction bases with no gene match: 9.

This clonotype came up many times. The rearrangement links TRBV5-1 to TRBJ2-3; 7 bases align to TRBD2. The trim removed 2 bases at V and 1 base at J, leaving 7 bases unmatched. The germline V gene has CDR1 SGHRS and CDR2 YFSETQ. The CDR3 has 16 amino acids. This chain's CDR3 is CASSLEGDYRTDTQYF. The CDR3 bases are TGCGCCAGCAGCTTAGAAGGGGACTACCGCACAGATACGCAGTATTTT.

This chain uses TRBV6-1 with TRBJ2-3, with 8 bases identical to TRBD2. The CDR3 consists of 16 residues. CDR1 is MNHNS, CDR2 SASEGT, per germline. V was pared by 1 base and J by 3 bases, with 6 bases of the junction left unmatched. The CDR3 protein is CASSEDTGGATDTQYF. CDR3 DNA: TGTGCCAGCAGTGAAGACACGGGAGGGGCGACAGATACGCAGTATTTT.

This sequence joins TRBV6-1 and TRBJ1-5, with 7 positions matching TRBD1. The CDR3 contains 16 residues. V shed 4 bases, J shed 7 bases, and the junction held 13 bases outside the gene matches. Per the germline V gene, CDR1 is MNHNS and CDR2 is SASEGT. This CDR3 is CASSGTGQSRGQPQHF. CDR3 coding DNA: TGTGCCAGCAGTGGGACAGGCCAATCTAGGGGGCAGCCCCAGCATTTT.

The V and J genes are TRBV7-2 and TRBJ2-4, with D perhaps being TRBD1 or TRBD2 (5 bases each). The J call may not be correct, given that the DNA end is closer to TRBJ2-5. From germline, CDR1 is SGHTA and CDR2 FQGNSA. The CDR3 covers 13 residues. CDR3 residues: CASSLRDRETQYF. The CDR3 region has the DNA TGTGCCAGCAGCTTGAGGGACCGAGAGACCCAGTACTTC.

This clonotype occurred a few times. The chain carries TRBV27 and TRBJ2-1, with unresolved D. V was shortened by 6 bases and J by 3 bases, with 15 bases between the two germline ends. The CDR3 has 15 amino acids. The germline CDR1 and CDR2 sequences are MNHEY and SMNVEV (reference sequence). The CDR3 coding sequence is TGTGCCAGCAGACCCGACCCCTATCTCTACAATGAGCAGTTCTTC. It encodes CASRPDPYLYNEQFF.

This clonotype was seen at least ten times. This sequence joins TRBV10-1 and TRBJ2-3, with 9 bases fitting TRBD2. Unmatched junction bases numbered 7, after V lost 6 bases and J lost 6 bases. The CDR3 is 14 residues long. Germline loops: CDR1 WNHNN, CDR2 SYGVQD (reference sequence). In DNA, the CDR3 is TGCGCCAGCAGCCTTAGCGGGAGAATGGATACGCAGTATTTT. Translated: CASSLSGRMDTQYF.

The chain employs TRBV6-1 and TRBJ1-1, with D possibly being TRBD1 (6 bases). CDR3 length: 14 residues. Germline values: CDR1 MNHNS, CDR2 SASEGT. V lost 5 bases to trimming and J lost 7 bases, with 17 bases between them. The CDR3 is CASSPRGAGGEAFF. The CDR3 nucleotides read TGTGCCAGCAGTCCCCGGGGGGCAGGAGGTGAAGCTTTCTTT.